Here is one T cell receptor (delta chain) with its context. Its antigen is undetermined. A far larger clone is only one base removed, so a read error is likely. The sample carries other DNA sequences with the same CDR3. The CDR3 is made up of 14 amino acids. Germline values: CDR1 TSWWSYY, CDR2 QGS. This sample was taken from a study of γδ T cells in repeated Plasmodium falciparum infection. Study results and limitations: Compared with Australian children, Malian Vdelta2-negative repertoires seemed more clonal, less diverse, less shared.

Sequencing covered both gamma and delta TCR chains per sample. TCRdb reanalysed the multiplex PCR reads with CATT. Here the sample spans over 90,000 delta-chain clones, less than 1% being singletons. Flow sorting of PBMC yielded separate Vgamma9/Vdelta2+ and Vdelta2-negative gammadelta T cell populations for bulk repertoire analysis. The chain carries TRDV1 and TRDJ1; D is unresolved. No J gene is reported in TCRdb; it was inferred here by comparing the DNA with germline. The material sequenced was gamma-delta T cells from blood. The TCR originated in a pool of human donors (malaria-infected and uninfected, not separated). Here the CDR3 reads CALGEIEYTDKLIF. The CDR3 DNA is TGTGCTCTTGGGGAGATAGAGTACACCGACAAACTCATCTTT.